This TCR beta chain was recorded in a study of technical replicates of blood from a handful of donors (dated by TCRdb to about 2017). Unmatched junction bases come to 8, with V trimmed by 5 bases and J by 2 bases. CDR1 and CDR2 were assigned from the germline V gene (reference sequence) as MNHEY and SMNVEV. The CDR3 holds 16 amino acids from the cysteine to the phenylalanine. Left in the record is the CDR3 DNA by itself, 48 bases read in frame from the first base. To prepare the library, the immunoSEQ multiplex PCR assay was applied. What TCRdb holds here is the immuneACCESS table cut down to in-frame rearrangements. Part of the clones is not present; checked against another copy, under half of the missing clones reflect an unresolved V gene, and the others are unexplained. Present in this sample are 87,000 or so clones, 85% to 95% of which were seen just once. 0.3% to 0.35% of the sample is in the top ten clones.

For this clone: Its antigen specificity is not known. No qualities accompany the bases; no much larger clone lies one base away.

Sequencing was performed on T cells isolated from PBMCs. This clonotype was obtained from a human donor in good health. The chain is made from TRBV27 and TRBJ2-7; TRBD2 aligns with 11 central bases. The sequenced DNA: TGTGCCAGCAGTCCTTCCGTGGGACTAGCGGCCTACGAGCAGTACTTC. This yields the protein CASSPSVGLAAYEQYF.